This TCR beta chain was captured in a study of shared clonotypes between healthy human individuals. Broader study findings: The sole specimen, blood, was sampled, and tissue repertoires likely differ. Among donors, sharing of clonotypes was expected to be affected by sequencing depth. The donor pool, a small one, limited the genetic and exposure-history diversity represented. Sharing across four donors was highest in naive CD4 (roughly 5%) and lowest in memory CD8 (0.4%).

Produced via immunoSEQ multiplex PCR; TCRdb's table is partial and in-frame only. The sample includes roughly 700,000 clones, approximately 74% of them seen just once. This clone appeared once. Its antigen is undetermined. From germline, CDR1 is SEHNR and CDR2 FQNEAQ (reference sequence). Trimming pared 6 bases from V and 4 bases from J, leaving 12 bases between. The CDR3 length is 13 residues. The clonotype was recovered from a woman aged 25 to 39 in good health. This chain links TRBV7-9 with TRBJ1-2, with D possibly TRBD1 on 5 matching bases. Input material: memory CD4+ T cells sorted from blood. Subset indicated: CD45RA-negative fraction. The DNA of the CDR3 is TGTGCCAGCAGGCCTGACAGTACCTATGGCTACACCTTC. Residues: CASRPDSTYGYTF.